The clone carrying this T cell receptor beta chain was seen many times. This sample stems from a study of early T cells in non-severe SARS-CoV-2 infection. Molecules of cDNA were individually given unique molecular identifiers that were attached to them. One entry per CDR3 protein results from TCRdb running MiXCR on the 5' RACE reads. Of 30,000 or so distinct CDR3 sequences listed, 6.6% were seen once; the top ten hold about 3%. Trimming cost V 4 bases and J 11 bases; bases outside gene matches: 15. The germline gives CDR1 MNHNY, CDR2 SVGAGI (reference sequence). The CDR3 is 17 amino acids. This rearrangement joins TRBV6-6 to TRBJ1-6; 9 positions match TRBD1. This TCR was sampled from an adult who was a healthcare worker with PCR-confirmed SARS-CoV-2 infection or an uninfected control (not recorded which). Sequenced input: whole blood. CDR3: CASSSGTGGSVWTPLHF. The CDR3 nucleotides read TGTGCCAGCAGTTCGGGAACAGGGGGCTCTGTTTGGACACCCCTCCACTTT.